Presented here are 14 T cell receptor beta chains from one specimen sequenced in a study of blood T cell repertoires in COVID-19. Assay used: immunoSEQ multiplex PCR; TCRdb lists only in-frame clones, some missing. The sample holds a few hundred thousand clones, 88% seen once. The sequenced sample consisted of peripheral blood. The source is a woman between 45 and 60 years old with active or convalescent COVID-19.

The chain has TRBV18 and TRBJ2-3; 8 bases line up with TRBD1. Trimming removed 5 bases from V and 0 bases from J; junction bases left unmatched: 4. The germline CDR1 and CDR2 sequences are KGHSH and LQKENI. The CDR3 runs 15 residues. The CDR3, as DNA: TGTGCCAGCTCATTCGGACAGGGCAGCACAGATACGCAGTATTTT. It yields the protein CASSFGQGSTDTQYF. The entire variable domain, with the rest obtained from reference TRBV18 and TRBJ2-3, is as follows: NAGVMQNPRHLVRRRGQEARLRCSPMKGHSHVYWYRQLPEEGLKFMVYLQKENIIDESGMPKERFSAEFPKEGPSILRIQQVVRGDSAAYFCASSFGQGSTDTQYFGPGTRLTVL.

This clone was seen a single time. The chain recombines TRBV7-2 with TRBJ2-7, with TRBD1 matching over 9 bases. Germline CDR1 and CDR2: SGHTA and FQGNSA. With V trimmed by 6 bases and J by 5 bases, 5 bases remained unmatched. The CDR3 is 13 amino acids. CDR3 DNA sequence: TGTGCCAGCAGTCGTCGGGACAGGGACGAGCAGTACTTC. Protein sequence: CASSRRDRDEQYF. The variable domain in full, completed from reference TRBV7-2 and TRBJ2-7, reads GAGVSQSPSNKVTEKGKDVELRCDPISGHTALYWYRQSLGQGLEFLIYFQGNSAPDKSGLPSDRFSAERTGGSVSTLTIQRTQQEDSAVYLCASSRRDRDEQYFGPGTRLTVT.

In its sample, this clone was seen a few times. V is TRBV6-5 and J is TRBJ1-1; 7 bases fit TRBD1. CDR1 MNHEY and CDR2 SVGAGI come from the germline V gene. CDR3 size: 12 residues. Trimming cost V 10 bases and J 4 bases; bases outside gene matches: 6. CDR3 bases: TGTGCCACCCACAGGGACAGCACTGAAGCTTTCTTT. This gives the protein CATHRDSTEAFF.

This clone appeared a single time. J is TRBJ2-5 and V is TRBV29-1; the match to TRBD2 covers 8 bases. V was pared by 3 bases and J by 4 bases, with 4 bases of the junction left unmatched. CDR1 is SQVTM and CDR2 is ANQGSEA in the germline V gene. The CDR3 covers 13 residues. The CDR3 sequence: CSVDRLAGETQYF. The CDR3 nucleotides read TGCAGCGTTGACCGTCTAGCGGGAGAGACCCAGTACTTC.

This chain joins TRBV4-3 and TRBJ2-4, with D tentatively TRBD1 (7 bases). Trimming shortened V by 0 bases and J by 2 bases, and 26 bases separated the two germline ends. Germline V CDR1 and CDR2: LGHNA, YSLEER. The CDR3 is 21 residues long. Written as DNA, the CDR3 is TGCGCCAGCAGCCAAGATATCAGCAGGGGGGCCGTCCCAAGTCCCAAAAACATTCAGTACTTC. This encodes CASSQDISRGAVPSPKNIQYF.

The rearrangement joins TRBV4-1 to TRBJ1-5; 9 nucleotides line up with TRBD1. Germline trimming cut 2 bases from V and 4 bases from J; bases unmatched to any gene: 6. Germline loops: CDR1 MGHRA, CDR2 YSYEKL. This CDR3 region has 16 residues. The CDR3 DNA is TGCGCCAGCAGCCAACTAACAGGGGGCGAGAATCAGCCCCAGCATTTT. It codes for CASSQLTGGENQPQHF.

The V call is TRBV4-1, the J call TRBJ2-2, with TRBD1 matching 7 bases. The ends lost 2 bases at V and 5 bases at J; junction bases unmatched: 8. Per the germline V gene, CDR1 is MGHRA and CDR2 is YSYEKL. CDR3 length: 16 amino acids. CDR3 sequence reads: CASSQQGVVRTGELFF. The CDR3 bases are TGCGCCAGCAGCCAACAGGGGGTTGTTAGGACCGGGGAGCTGTTTTTT.

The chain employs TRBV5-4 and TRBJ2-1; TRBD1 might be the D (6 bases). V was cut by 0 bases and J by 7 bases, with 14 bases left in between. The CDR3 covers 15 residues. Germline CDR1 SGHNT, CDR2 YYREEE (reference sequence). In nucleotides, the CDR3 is TGTGCCAGCAGCTTGGGATCTCAGGGGCTGAATGAGCAGTTCTTC. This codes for CASSLGSQGLNEQFF. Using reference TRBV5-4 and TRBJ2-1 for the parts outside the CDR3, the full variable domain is ETGVTQSPTHLIKTRGQQVTLRCSSQSGHNTVSWYQQALGQGPQFIFQYYREEENGRGNFPPRFSGLQFPNYSSELNVNALELDDSALYLCASSLGSQGLNEQFFGPGTRLTVL.

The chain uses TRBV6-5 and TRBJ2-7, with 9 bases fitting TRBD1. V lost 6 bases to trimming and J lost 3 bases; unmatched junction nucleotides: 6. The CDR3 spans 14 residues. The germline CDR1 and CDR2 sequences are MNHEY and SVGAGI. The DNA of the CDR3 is TGTGCCAGCAGGAGGGGGACAGGGATCTACGAGCAGTACTTC. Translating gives CASRRGTGIYEQYF.

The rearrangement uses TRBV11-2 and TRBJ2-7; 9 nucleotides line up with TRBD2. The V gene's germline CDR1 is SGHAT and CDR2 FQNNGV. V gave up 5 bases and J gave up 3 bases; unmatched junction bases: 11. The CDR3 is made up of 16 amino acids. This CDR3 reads CASSPGRSGGYYEQYF. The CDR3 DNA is TGTGCCAGCAGCCCAGGGCGTAGCGGGGGCTACTACGAGCAGTACTTC.

The CDR3 DNA follows: TGTGCCACCAGCAGAGAGCGGGTGGGGCTAGCGGGTTTATCAGATACGCAGTATTTT. Protein sequence: CATSRERVGLAGLSDTQYF. This rearrangement joins TRBV15 to TRBJ2-3; 8 bases agree with TRBD2. Germline-derived CDR1 and CDR2 are LNHNV and YYDKDF (reference sequence). V shed 0 bases and J 4 bases; nucleotides not matched to a gene: 15. The CDR3 is made up of 19 amino acids. Based on the CDR3 plus reference TRBV15 and TRBJ2-3, the full variable domain is DAMVIQNPRYQVTQFGKPVTLSCSQTLNHNVMYWYQQKSSQAPKLLFHYYDKDFNNEADTPDNFQSRRPNTSFCFLDIRSPGLGDTAMYLCATSRERVGLAGLSDTQYFGPGTRLTVL.

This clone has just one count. CDR3 coding DNA: TGTGCCAGCACCCCAACTAGCGGAGTTAGCTACAATGAGCAGTTCTTC. Translation: CASTPTSGVSYNEQFF. This sequence joins TRBV7-3 and TRBJ2-1; 8 bases line up with TRBD2. Germline V gene data show CDR1 as SGHTA and CDR2 as FQGTGA. V was clipped by 7 bases and J by 3 bases; unmatched bases: 11. The CDR3 sequence is 16 residues long.

The CDR3 sequence is CASSPSPGQGSDTEAFF. The CDR3 bases are TGTGCCAGCTCACCCTCCCCAGGACAGGGCTCCGACACTGAAGCTTTCTTT. The J gene is TRBJ1-1, the V gene TRBV18; 8 bases line up with TRBD1. This CDR3 contains 17 residues. J gave up 3 bases and V 3 bases, and 12 bases lay outside the gene matches. CDR1 is KGHSH, CDR2 LQKENI, per germline.

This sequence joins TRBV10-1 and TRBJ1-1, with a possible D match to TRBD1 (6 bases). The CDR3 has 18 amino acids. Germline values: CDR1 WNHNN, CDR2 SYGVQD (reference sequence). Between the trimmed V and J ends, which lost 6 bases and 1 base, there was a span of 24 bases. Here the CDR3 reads CASSQHALKQGWNTEAFF. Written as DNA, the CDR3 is TGCGCCAGCAGCCAACATGCTCTTAAACAGGGTTGGAACACTGAAGCTTTCTTT.